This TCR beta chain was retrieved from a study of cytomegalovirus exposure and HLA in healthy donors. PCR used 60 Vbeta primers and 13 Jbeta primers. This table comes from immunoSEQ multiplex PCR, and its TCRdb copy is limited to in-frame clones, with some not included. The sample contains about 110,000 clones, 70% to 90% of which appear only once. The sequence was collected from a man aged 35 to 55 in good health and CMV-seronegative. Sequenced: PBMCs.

CDR3 DNA sequence: TGTGCCAGCAGTTTCAGGGGGCAGAACACTGAAGCTTTCTTT. Its protein product is CASSFRGQNTEAFF. The chain carries TRBV27 and TRBJ1-1, with 8 bases fitting TRBD1. The CDR3 runs to 14 residues. Germline V lookup: CDR1 MNHEY, CDR2 SMNVEV (reference sequence). V dropped 3 bases and J dropped 1; count of bases not matched to a gene: 1.